A single sample is the source of the 12 T cell receptor beta chains below, sequenced in a study of read filtering for tumor transcriptome and immune sequencing (dated by TCRdb to between 2020 and 2021). The data were produced on an Illumina HiSeq 4000. The Immunoverse kit was used to build TCR libraries from roughly 440 ng RNA, with molecular barcoded adaptors covering alpha/delta and beta/gamma chains. In-frame beta chains were kept once TCRdb had trimmed the public reads at Q25 with fastp and called clones with MiXCR. Each CDR3 protein appears once, grouped with its most common genes and DNA. This sample holds 120,000 or so distinct CDR3 sequences; approximately 12% were observed only once. Clones ranked in the top ten supply approximately 10% of the sample. The sequenced material came from a population of CD138-negative cells sorted from bone marrow. Explained via the paper, the cell subset or site label denotes: bone marrow mononuclear cells depleted of CD138+ plasma/myeloma cells by negative magnetic selection. All receptors come from a donor over 35 with multiple myeloma.

This clonotype appeared many times. The chain is built from TRBV2 and TRBJ1-1, with D uncertain. The CDR3 is made up of 11 amino acids. Germline CDR1 SNHLY, CDR2 FYNNEI. Trimming shortened V by 6 bases and J by 1 base, and 3 bases separated the two germline ends. CDR3 nucleotides: TGTGCCAGCAGCGCGAACACTGAAGCTTTCTTT. Protein: CASSANTEAFF.

Concerning this clonotype: This likely traces to a read error, being one base from a far larger clone. This sequence joins TRBV7-8 and TRBJ2-1; perhaps TRBD2 as D (5 bases). CDR1 is SGHVS and CDR2 is FQNEAQ in the germline V gene. There are 14 residues in the CDR3. CDR3 in amino acids: CTSTKTTSYNEQFF. The DNA for the CDR3 is TGTACCAGCACCAAAACAACTAGCTACAATGAGCAGTTCTTC.

The table lists this clonotype with many counts. The rearrangement links TRBV7-2 to TRBJ1-2, with D tentatively TRBD1 (5 bases). Germline CDR1 is SGHTA and CDR2 is FQGNSA. This CDR3 is 13 amino acids long. V was pared by 7 bases and J by 1 base, with 10 bases between. In DNA form, the CDR3 reads TGTGCCAGCACCGAGACAGATAACTATGGCTACACCTTC. Residues: CASTETDNYGYTF.

The V call is TRBV29-1, the J call TRBJ1-1; 11 bases are shared with TRBD1. The CDR3 is 15 residues long. After removal of 7 bases from V and 11 bases from J, the junction contained 18 bases not matched to a gene. Germline V gene data show CDR1 as SQVTM and CDR2 as ANQGSEA. This chain's CDR3 is CSATRRTGGNGVAFF. The CDR3 DNA sequence: TGCAGCGCTACGCGACGGACAGGGGGCAATGGGGTGGCTTTCTTT.

This clonotype showed up many times. This chain links TRBV15 with TRBJ1-5; 8 bases map to TRBD1. Per the germline V gene, CDR1 is LNHNV and CDR2 is YYDKDF (reference sequence). V gave up 3 bases and J gave up 3 bases; unmatched junction bases: 4. The length of the CDR3 is 15 residues. The CDR3 is CATSSRTGINQPQHF. DNA of the CDR3: TGTGCCACCAGCAGTAGGACAGGGATCAATCAGCCCCAGCATTTT. Supplemented by reference TRBV15 and TRBJ1-5, the full variable domain reads DAMVIQNPRYQVTQFGKPVTLSCSQTLNHNVMYWYQQKSSQAPKLLFHYYDKDFNNEADTPDNFQSRRPNTSFCFLDIRSPGLGDTAMYLCATSSRTGINQPQHFGDGTRLSIL.

The sample holds many counts of this clonotype. The gene calls are TRBV6-1 and TRBJ1-1, with TRBD1 identical over 7 bases. The J segment lost 5 bases and the V segment lost 8 bases, leaving 14 bases of the junction unmatched. This CDR3 has 15 amino acids. Germline V gives CDR1 MNHNS, CDR2 SASEGT. This CDR3 reads CASLPRQGRRTEAFF. In DNA, the CDR3 is TGTGCCAGCCTGCCGAGACAGGGAAGGAGAACTGAAGCTTTCTTT.

This clonotype occurred many times. V gene TRBV5-4 combines with J gene TRBJ2-3; a possible D gene is TRBD1 (5 bases). V lost 4 bases, J lost 0 bases, and 15 bases lay in between. Looked up from germline, CDR1 is SGHNT and CDR2 is YYREEE (reference sequence). The CDR3 spans 16 residues. This chain's CDR3 is CASSDHRKASTDTQYF. DNA for the CDR3: TGTGCCAGCAGCGATCACAGGAAAGCTAGCACAGATACGCAGTATTTT.

This clonotype has at least ten counts. The J gene is TRBJ1-6, the V gene TRBV5-1, with D possibly being TRBD1 (5 bases). The germline V gene has CDR1 SGHRS and CDR2 YFSETQ. The CDR3 covers 13 residues. V shed 4 bases and J shed 10 bases, with 12 bases lying between them. In DNA form, the CDR3 reads TGCGCCAGCAGCCCATGGGGCGAGTCACCCCTCCACTTT. Translated, it gives CASSPWGESPLHF.

This clonotype was picked up many times. Written as DNA, the CDR3 is TGTGCCAGCAGCCATTCGGGGACTCCTCATGAGCAGTTCTTC. It translates to CASSHSGTPHEQFF. The chain joins TRBV3-1 to TRBJ2-1; tentative D call: TRBD2 (6 bases). Trimming stripped 3 bases from V and 8 bases from J, with 14 bases between. This CDR3 has 14 residues. The germline gives CDR1 LGHDT, CDR2 YNNKEL (reference sequence).

Ten or more counts support this clonotype. The J gene is TRBJ2-6, the V gene TRBV3-1; D is undetermined. CDR3 size: 16 residues. Trimming left V 1 base short and J 0 bases short, with 7 bases between. In germline, CDR1 is LGHDT, CDR2 YNNKEL (reference sequence). CDR3 in DNA: TGTGCCAGCAGCCAAGCATATAACTCTGGGGCCAACGTCCTGACTTTC. Translated, it gives CASSQAYNSGANVLTF.

As regards this clonotype: A much larger clone differs by one base, so this may be a read error. This sequence joins TRBV20-1 and TRBJ2-1; D call uncertain. In germline, CDR1 is DFQATT, CDR2 SNEGSKA (reference sequence). This CDR3 has 14 residues. V was trimmed by 0 bases and J by 9 bases, leaving 15 bases between them. The CDR3 sequence: CSARDPRLVFEQFF. The CDR3 DNA reads as TGCAGTGCTAGAGATCCGAGATTAGTTTTTGAGCAGTTCTTC.

This clonotype was found many times. The J gene is TRBJ1-1, the V gene TRBV18; the D is unclear. The ends were cut back, 1 base at V and 0 bases at J, with 3 bases in the middle. This CDR3 is 13 amino acids long. Germline V gene lookup returns CDR1 KGHSH and CDR2 LQKENI. CDR3 nucleotides: TGTGCCAGCTCACCACAGGTGAACACTGAAGCTTTCTTT. Translated, it gives CASSPQVNTEAFF.